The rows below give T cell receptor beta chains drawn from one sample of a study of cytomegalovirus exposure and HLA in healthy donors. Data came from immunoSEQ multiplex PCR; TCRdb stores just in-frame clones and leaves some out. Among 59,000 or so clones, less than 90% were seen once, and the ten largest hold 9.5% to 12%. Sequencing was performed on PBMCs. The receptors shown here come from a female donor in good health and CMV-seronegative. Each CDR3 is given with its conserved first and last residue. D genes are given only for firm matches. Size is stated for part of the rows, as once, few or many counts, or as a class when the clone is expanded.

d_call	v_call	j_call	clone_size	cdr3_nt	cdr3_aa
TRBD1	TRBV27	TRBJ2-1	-	TGTGCCAGCAGTCCCGGGACAGGGTGGAATGAGCAGTTCTTC	CASSPGTGWNEQFF
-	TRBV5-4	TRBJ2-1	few	TGTGCCAGCAGCTCCGTGGTGGAGGCCCCCAATGAGCAGTTCTTC	CASSSVVEAPNEQFF
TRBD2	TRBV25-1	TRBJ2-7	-	TGTGCCAGCAGCAAGGGACTAGCGGGGGGGCACAACGAGCAGTACTTC	CASSKGLAGGHNEQYF
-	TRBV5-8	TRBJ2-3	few	TGTGCCAGCGATCGGGATCAGGCAGATACGCAGTATTTT	CASDRDQADTQYF
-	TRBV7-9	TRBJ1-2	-	TGTGCCAGCAGCCCTCCGACAGTAGACGATGGCTACACCTTC	CASSPPTVDDGYTF
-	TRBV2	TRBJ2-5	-	TGTGCCAGCACTCATACAACGACAGCGTACCAAGAGACCCAGTACTTC	CASTHTTTAYQETQYF
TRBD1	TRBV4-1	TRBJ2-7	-	TGCGCCAGCAGCCAGGACAGGGTAGCCCACGAGCAGTACTTC	CASSQDRVAHEQYF
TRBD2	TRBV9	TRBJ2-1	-	TGTGCCAGCAGCGTAACTAGCGGAACGTACAATGAGCAGTTCTTC	CASSVTSGTYNEQFF
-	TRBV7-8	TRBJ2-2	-	TGTGCCAGCAGCTTAGCCCAGAACACCGGGGAGCTGTTTTTT	CASSLAQNTGELFF
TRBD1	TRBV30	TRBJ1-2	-	TGTGCCTGGAGTGTCTCCGGGACAGGGGGGTCTATGGGCTACACCTTC	CAWSVSGTGGSMGYTF
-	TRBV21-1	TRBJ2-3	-	TGTGCCAGCAGCAAAATTATCTCCGGGACTAGCGGGCTTAGCACAGATACGCAGTATTTT	CASSKIISGTSGLSTDTQYF
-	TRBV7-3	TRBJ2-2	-	TGTGCCAGCAGCTTGTCTAGCACCGGGGAGCTGTTTTTT	CASSLSSTGELFF
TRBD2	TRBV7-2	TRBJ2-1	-	TGTGCCAGCAGCAGAACGTGGACTAGCCGAAATGAGCAGTTCTTC	CASSRTWTSRNEQFF
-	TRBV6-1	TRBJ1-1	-	TGTGCCAGCAAACAGTTGATGAACACTGAAGCTTTCTTT	CASKQLMNTEAFF
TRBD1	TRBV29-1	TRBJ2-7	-	TGCAGCGTTGATGGACAGGGGGCAGGTGAGCAGTACTTC	CSVDGQGAGEQYF
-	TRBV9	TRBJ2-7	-	TGTGCCAGCAGCTCTACGAGGAATAGCGTGACCTACGAGCAGTACTTC	CASSSTRNSVTYEQYF
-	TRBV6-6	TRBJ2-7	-	TGTGCCAGCAGTCCCTCCCGGGACTCCTACGAGCAGTACTTC	CASSPSRDSYEQYF
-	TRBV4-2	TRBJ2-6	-	TGTGCCAGCAGCCAAGATAGCAACTCTGGGGCCAACGTCCTGACTTTC	CASSQDSNSGANVLTF
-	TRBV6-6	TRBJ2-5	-	TGTGCCAGCAGTACACACACGGAGACCCAGTACTTC	CASSTHTETQYF
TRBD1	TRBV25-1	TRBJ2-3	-	TGTGCCAGCAGTGGAGTGACAGGGAACGGGGATACGCAGTATTTT	CASSGVTGNGDTQYF
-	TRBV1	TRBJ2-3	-	TGCACCAGCAGCCGCCGACTAGCGGGGGATAGCACAGATACGCAGTATTTT	CTSSRRLAGDSTDTQYF
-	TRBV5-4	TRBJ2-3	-	TGTGCCAGCAGCTTGAAGACCGGGGGGCCGGGAGATACGCAGTATTTT	CASSLKTGGPGDTQYF
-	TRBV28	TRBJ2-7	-	TGTGCCAGCAGGACCGGGGACTACGAGCAGTACTTC	CASRTGDYEQYF
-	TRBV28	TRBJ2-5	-	TGTGCCAGCAGTTTATCGAGGCTAGAGCAGTACTTC	CASSLSRLEQYF
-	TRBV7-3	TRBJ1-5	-	TGTGCCAGCAGCCTAGGACAGCATCAGCCCCAGCATTTT	CASSLGQHQPQHF
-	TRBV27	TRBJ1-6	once	TGTGCCAGCACCCTATACCCTGAACAGGGTAAGGGTGGATCACCCCTCCACTTT	CASTLYPEQGKGGSPLHF
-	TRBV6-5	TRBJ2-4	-	TGTGCCAGCAGTTCAGGAAACATTCAGTACTTC	CASSSGNIQYF
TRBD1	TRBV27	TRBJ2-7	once	TGTGCCAGCAGCCATGGGACAGGAAGCTACGAGCAGTACTTC	CASSHGTGSYEQYF
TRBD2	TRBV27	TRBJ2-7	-	TGTGCCAGCAGTTTCAGGACTAGCGGGAGGGCAACCTACGAGCAGTACTTC	CASSFRTSGRATYEQYF
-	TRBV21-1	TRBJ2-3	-	TGTGCCAGCAGCAAGACGGGGGGAACTGCCCCGGATACGCAGTATTTT	CASSKTGGTAPDTQYF
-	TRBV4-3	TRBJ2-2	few	TGCGCCAGCAGCCTCGCACCGGACAGAAACACCGGGGAGCTGTTTTTT	CASSLAPDRNTGELFF
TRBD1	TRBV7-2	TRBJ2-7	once	TGTGCCAGCAGCTTCTGGGGACAGGTATCCTACGAGCAGTACTTC	CASSFWGQVSYEQYF
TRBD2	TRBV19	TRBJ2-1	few	TGTGCCAGTTCACTAGCGGGACAGCGTAACAATGAGCAGTTCTTC	CASSLAGQRNNEQFF
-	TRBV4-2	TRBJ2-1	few	TGTGCCAGCAGCCAAGAGGGGGCGGGAGAAGCCTACAATGAGCAGTTCTTC	CASSQEGAGEAYNEQFF
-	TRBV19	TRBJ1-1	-	TGTGCCAGTAGCTGGGGGGGCGGCTTAAACACTGAAGCTTTCTTT	CASSWGGGLNTEAFF
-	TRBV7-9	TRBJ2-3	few	TGTGCCAGCAGCTTAGCCTCGACGGGTGGTAGGACAGATACGCAGTATTTT	CASSLASTGGRTDTQYF
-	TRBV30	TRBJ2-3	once	TGTGCCTGGAACCGGGGAAGCACAGATACGCAGTATTTT	CAWNRGSTDTQYF
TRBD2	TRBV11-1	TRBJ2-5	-	TGTGCCAGCAGCCCGACGGGCGGGAGGACCCAGTACTTC	CASSPTGGRTQYF
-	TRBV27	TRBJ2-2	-	TGTGCCAGCACCTCTGGCGGTATCACCGGGGAGCTGTTTTTT	CASTSGGITGELFF